This T cell receptor beta chain was identified in a study of T cells in Graves' hyperthyroidism and ophthalmopathy. This blood was taken when hyperthyroidism was first diagnosed, before any ophthalmopathy symptoms existed. PBMCs were obtained from approximately 10 ml fresh peripheral blood. Study results and limitations: Separating ophthalmopathy from stable hyperthyroidism was achieved by a 13 V-J model. Within blood appeared most thyroid clonotypes that had expanded above 0.001.

This clonotype was seen only a few times. The antigen is undetermined. V was shortened by 4 bases and J by 4 bases, with 10 bases between the two germline ends. Germline CDR1 is LNHDA and CDR2 is SQIVND (reference sequence). The CDR3 length is 13 residues. The source material, RNA transcripts, was used to amplify TCR beta CDR3 regions. The HTBI primer set was used in a first-round RT-PCR of the TCR CDR3. TCRdb used MiXCR to reprocess the multiplex PCR reads, holding one entry per CDR3 protein. The sample lists 150,000 or so distinct CDR3 sequences, over 20% occurring once. The sample comprised blood. The sequence came from a woman between 45 and 65 years old with Graves' hyperthyroidism that later progressed to Graves' ophthalmopathy. V gene TRBV19 combines with J gene TRBJ1-1; maybe TRBD1 (6 bases). The CDR3 bases are TGTGCCAGTAGTACCCAGGGGTTCACTGAAGCTTTCTTT. Translation: CASSTQGFTEAFF.